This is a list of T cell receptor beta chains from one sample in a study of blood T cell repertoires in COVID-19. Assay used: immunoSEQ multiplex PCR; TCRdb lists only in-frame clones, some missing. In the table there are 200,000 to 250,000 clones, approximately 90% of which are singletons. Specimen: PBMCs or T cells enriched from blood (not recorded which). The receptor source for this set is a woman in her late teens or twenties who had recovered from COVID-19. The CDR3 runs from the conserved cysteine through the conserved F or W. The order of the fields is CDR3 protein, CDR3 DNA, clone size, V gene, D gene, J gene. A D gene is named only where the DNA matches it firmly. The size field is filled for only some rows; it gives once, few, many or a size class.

CDR3: CASSQDGQRNSPLHF; DNA: TGTGCCAGCAGCCAAGATGGGCAGAGAAATTCACCCCTCCACTTT; size: NA; V: TRBV3-1/TRBV3-2; D: NA; J: TRBJ1-6
CDR3: CASSEVIAGGRETQYF; DNA: TGTGCCAGCAGTGAAGTGATAGCGGGGGGCCGGGAGACCCAGTACTTC; size: NA; V: TRBV6-1; D: TRBD2; J: TRBJ2-5
CDR3: CASSPRQGAHTEAFF; DNA: TGTGCCAGTAGCCCACGACAGGGGGCGCACACTGAAGCTTTCTTT; size: once; V: TRBV19; D: TRBD1; J: TRBJ1-1
CDR3: CASRPGQNYGYTF; DNA: TGTGCCAGCAGACCCGGACAGAACTATGGCTACACCTTC; size: NA; V: TRBV28; D: NA; J: TRBJ1-2
CDR3: CASSVEARGNTEAFF; DNA: TGTGCCAGCAGCGTAGAGGCGCGGGGGAACACTGAAGCTTTCTTT; size: NA; V: TRBV9; D: NA; J: TRBJ1-1
CDR3: CASSLLAGGTSTDTQYF; DNA: TGTGCCAGCAGTTTATTAGCCGGGGGGACGAGCACAGATACGCAGTATTTT; size: once; V: TRBV27; D: TRBD2; J: TRBJ2-3
CDR3: CASSPPDGQGRGYTF; DNA: TGCGCCAGCAGCCCGCCTGATGGACAGGGGAGGGGCTACACCTTC; size: NA; V: TRBV4-1; D: TRBD1; J: TRBJ1-2
CDR3: CASSISLYTEAFF; DNA: TGTGCCAGTAGTATTTCCCTATACACTGAAGCTTTCTTT; size: NA; V: TRBV19; D: NA; J: TRBJ1-1
CDR3: CASSLGGQSTEAFF; DNA: TGTGCCAGCAGCTTAGGGGGCCAGAGCACTGAAGCTTTCTTT; size: NA; V: TRBV7-3; D: NA; J: TRBJ1-1
CDR3: CATSSGGISGANVLTF; DNA: TGTGCCACCAGCAGCGGGGGAATCTCTGGGGCCAACGTCCTGACTTTC; size: few; V: TRBV15; D: NA; J: TRBJ2-6
CDR3: CATSRGGSLDTQYF; DNA: TGTGCCACCAGCCGGGGCGGGAGTTTGGATACGCAGTATTTT; size: NA; V: TRBV19; D: TRBD2; J: TRBJ2-3
CDR3: CAAQGEPQETQYF; DNA: TGTGCCGCACAGGGGGAGCCCCAAGAGACCCAGTACTTC; size: NA; V: TRBV10-3; D: TRBD1; J: TRBJ2-5
CDR3: CASSAFKRGEKLFF; DNA: TGTGCCAGTAGCGCCTTCAAAAGGGGTGAAAAACTGTTTTTT; size: NA; V: TRBV19; D: NA; J: TRBJ1-4
CDR3: CASIRTDGYGYTF; DNA: TGTGCCAGTATCAGGACAGACGGCTATGGCTACACCTTC; size: NA; V: TRBV19; D: NA; J: TRBJ1-2
CDR3: CARSSLAGWYQETQYF; DNA: TGTGCCAGAAGCTCGTTGGCGGGGTGGTACCAAGAGACCCAGTACTTC; size: once; V: TRBV5-3; D: NA; J: TRBJ2-5
CDR3: CASSEQNTEAFF; DNA: TGTGCCAGCAGCGAACAGAACACTGAAGCTTTCTTT; size: NA; V: TRBV13; D: NA; J: TRBJ1-1
CDR3: CSVGVSVSSNYGYTF; DNA: TGCAGCGTTGGAGTTAGTGTAAGCTCTAACTATGGCTACACCTTC; size: NA; V: TRBV29-1; D: NA; J: TRBJ1-2
CDR3: CASSERGSSYNEQFF; DNA: TGTGCCAGCAGCGAAAGGGGGAGTTCGTACAATGAGCAGTTCTTC; size: NA; V: TRBV9; D: NA; J: TRBJ2-1
CDR3: CASSPDIYTYEQYF; DNA: TGTGCCAGCAGTCCTGACATATACACCTACGAGCAGTACTTC; size: NA; V: TRBV7-2; D: NA; J: TRBJ2-7
CDR3: CASSAGTGLQPQHF; DNA: TGTGCCAGCAGCGCCGGGACAGGGCTTCAGCCCCAGCATTTT; size: NA; V: TRBV5-5; D: TRBD1; J: TRBJ1-5
CDR3: CASSLAGTALAKNIQYF; DNA: TGCGCCAGCAGCCTCGCCGGGACAGCTCTAGCCAAAAACATTCAGTACTTC; size: once; V: TRBV5-1; D: TRBD1; J: TRBJ2-4
CDR3: CASSESGMDQPQHF; DNA: TGTGCCAGCAGTGAGTCAGGGATGGATCAGCCCCAGCATTTT; size: NA; V: TRBV2; D: NA; J: TRBJ1-5
CDR3: CATSAPPANYGYTF; DNA: TGTGCCACCAGTGCCCCGCCGGCTAACTATGGCTACACCTTC; size: NA; V: TRBV24-1; D: NA; J: TRBJ1-2
CDR3: CSVGGSQYNEQFF; DNA: TGCAGCGTTGGCGGGAGCCAGTACAATGAGCAGTTCTTC; size: NA; V: TRBV29-1; D: TRBD2; J: TRBJ2-1
CDR3: CASSFGRLLSGNTIYF; DNA: TGTGCCAGCAGCTTCGGCAGGCTCCTCTCTGGAAACACCATATATTTT; size: NA; V: TRBV7-2; D: NA; J: TRBJ1-3
CDR3: CASKFDSYGYTF; DNA: TGTGCCAGCAAGTTTGACAGCTATGGCTACACCTTC; size: NA; V: TRBV2; D: NA; J: TRBJ1-2
CDR3: CASSTGQRNTEAFF; DNA: TGTGCCAGTAGTACGGGACAGAGGAACACTGAAGCTTTCTTT; size: NA; V: TRBV19; D: TRBD1; J: TRBJ1-1
CDR3: CASSQVKNTEAFF; DNA: TGTGCCAGCTCTCAGGTTAAGAACACTGAAGCTTTCTTT; size: NA; V: TRBV19; D: NA; J: TRBJ1-1
CDR3: CASSPGQAIQGNTIYF; DNA: TGCGCCAGCAGCCCGGGACAGGCAATACAGGGAAACACCATATATTTT; size: NA; V: TRBV5-1; D: TRBD1; J: TRBJ1-3
CDR3: CASAVRAHEQFF; DNA: TGTGCCAGCGCCGTCAGGGCCCATGAGCAGTTCTTC; size: NA; V: TRBV19; D: NA; J: TRBJ2-1
CDR3: CASSSGGQGGWGYTF; DNA: TGTGCCAGCAGCTCTGGAGGACAGGGAGGGTGGGGCTACACCTTC; size: NA; V: TRBV3-1/TRBV3-2; D: TRBD1; J: TRBJ1-2
CDR3: CASSQEALGGDGYTF; DNA: TGTGCCAGCAGCCAAGAAGCCCTAGGGGGTGATGGCTACACCTTC; size: NA; V: TRBV3-1/TRBV3-2; D: NA; J: TRBJ1-2